The next 6 T cell receptor beta chains were all read from a single sample in a study of shared clonotypes between healthy human individuals. Measured with immunoSEQ multiplex PCR; TCRdb has only the in-frame clones, and not every one. The sample lists about 2 million clones; roughly 94% were seen once. CD45RO-negative cells were positively selected for CCR7, leaving out terminally differentiated effector memory CD45RA+ cells. Sequenced input: naive CD8+ T cells sorted from blood. These receptors were collected from a man between 18 and 35 years old in good health.

The CDR3 reads CASSINRDRDYGYTF. CDR3 coding DNA: TGTGCCAGCAGTATTAATAGGGACAGAGACTATGGCTACACCTTC. The rearrangement links TRBV9 to TRBJ1-2, with TRBD1 matching over 7 bases. This CDR3 comprises 15 residues. In germline, CDR1 is SGDLS, CDR2 YYNGEE. Trimming removed 5 bases from V and 3 bases from J; junction bases left unmatched: 10.

The chain recombines TRBV6-5 with TRBJ2-7; D might be TRBD2 (5 bases). Germline CDR1 reads MNHEY; CDR2 reads SVGAGI. The CDR3 contains 14 residues. Deletions cut 4 bases from V and 5 bases from J, with 15 bases between. The CDR3 region has the DNA TGTGCCAGCAGTTCCTCGGGGATAAGCGACGAGCAGTACTTC. This sequence encodes CASSSSGISDEQYF.

The chain uses TRBV18 and TRBJ2-7; D is perhaps TRBD2 (6 bases). The CDR3 has 16 amino acids. Germline lookup yields CDR1 KGHSH and CDR2 LQKENI. Between the trimmed V and J ends, which lost 0 bases and 6 bases, there was a span of 18 bases. The chain's CDR3 is CASSPPPGEERPEQYF. Here the CDR3 DNA reads TGTGCCAGCTCACCACCTCCGGGGGAGGAGCGTCCCGAGCAGTACTTC.

The chain combines TRBV5-5 with TRBJ2-7; 8 nucleotides line up with TRBD1. J gave up 2 bases and V 2 bases, and 6 bases lay outside the gene matches. Germline CDR1 reads SGHKS; CDR2 reads YYEKEE (reference sequence). The CDR3 consists of 15 residues. This CDR3 reads CASSLGQGKTYEQYF. Written as DNA, the CDR3 is TGTGCCAGCAGCTTAGGACAGGGTAAGACCTACGAGCAGTACTTC.

The genes are TRBV7-9 and TRBJ1-1; 9 positions agree with TRBD1. CDR3 length equals 14 residues. J gave up 6 bases and V 5 bases, and 7 bases lay outside the gene matches. Germline V CDR1 and CDR2: SEHNR, FQNEAQ (reference sequence). In DNA, the CDR3 is TGTGCCAGCAGCCAACAGGGGGCTTTCGCTGAAGCTTTCTTT. It encodes CASSQQGAFAEAFF.

This clone was counted a single time. V and J are TRBV9 and TRBJ2-4, with a possible D match to TRBD1 (6 bases). This CDR3 region has 14 residues. Germline assignment: CDR1 SGDLS and CDR2 YYNGEE. V was pared by 0 bases and J by 7 bases, with 11 bases between. The CDR3, as DNA: TGTGCCAGCAGCGTAGGCCCAGGGGTGAACATTCAGTACTTC. Residues: CASSVGPGVNIQYF.